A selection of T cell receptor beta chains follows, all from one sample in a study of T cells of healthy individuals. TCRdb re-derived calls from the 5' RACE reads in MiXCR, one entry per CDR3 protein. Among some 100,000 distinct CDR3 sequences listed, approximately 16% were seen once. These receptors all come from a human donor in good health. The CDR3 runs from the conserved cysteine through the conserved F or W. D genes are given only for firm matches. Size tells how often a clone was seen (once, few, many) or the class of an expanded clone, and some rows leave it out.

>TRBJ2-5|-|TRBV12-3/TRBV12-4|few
TGTGCCAGCACTCCAACGGGGGACGGGGAGACCCAGTACTTC
CASTPTGDGETQYF
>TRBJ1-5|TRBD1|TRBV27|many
TGTGCCAGCAGTTCGACAGGGCCCGGAAATCATAGCAATCAGCCCCAGCATTTT
CASSSTGPGNHSNQPQHF
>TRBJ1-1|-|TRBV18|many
TGTGCCAGCCGGGGACAACAAAACACTGAAGCTTTCTTT
CASRGQQNTEAFF
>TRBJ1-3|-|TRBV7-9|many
TGTGCCAGCAGCTTAGACCGTGCTGGAAACACCATATATTTT
CASSLDRAGNTIYF
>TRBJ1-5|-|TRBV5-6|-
TGTGCCAGCAGCTTATATTCCGAAAATCAGCCCCAGCATTTT
CASSLYSENQPQHF
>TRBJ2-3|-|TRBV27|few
TGTGCCAGCAGTTTTATCGGGATAACAGATACGCAGTATTTT
CASSFIGITDTQYF
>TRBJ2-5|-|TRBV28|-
TGTGCCAGCTCCCCTAGGCGTGGGCAAGAGACCCAGTACTTC
CASSPRRGQETQYF
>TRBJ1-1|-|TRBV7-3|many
TGTGCCAGCAGCTTGGGTGGCCACCAAAGCGCTGAAGCTTTCTTT
CASSLGGHQSAEAFF
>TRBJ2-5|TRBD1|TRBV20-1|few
TGCAGTGCAAAGGGACAGAACCAAGAGACCCAGTACTTC
CSAKGQNQETQYF
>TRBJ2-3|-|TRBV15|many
TGTGCCACCAGCAGCGCTAGCACAGATACGCAGTATTTT
CATSSASTDTQYF
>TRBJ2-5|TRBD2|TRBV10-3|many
TGTGCCATCAGTGAGGGGGGGGAACAAGAGACCCAGTACTTC
CAISEGGEQETQYF
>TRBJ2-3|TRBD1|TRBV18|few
TGTGCCAGCTCGCCCGGGACAGGGACACGGAATACGCAGTATTTT
CASSPGTGTRNTQYF
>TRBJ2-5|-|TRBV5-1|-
TGCGCCAGCAGCTTGGCCATCAGACTCCAAGAGACCCAGTACTTC
CASSLAIRLQETQYF
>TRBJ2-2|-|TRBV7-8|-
TGTGCCAGCAGCCGCGTAAGCGTCACCGGGGAGCTGTTTTTT
CASSRVSVTGELFF
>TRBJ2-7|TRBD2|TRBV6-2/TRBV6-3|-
TGTGCCAGCAGCGCGGGGGGGAGGTCCTACGAGCAGTACTTC
CASSAGGRSYEQYF
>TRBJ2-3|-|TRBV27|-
TGTGCCAGCAGTTTATTTTACACAGATACGCAGTATTTT
CASSLFYTDTQYF
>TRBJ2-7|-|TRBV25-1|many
TGTGCCAGCAGTGAATCCTGGGGCGAGCAGTACTTC
CASSESWGEQYF
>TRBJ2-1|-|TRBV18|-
TGTGCCAGCTCACCACCGGATCGGGATGAGCAGTTCTTC
CASSPPDRDEQFF
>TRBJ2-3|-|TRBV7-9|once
TGTGCCAGCAGCCCCCCCCGCACTACCGCGCGGGGGCACGGGTATTTT
CASSPPRTTARGHGYF
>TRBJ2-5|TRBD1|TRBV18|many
TGTGCCAGCTCACCACCGGGGACAGTCAAAGAGACCCAGTACTTC
CASSPPGTVKETQYF
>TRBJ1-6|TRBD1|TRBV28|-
TGTGCCAGCTTCCCCGGGACAGGGTCCTCACCCCTCCACTTT
CASFPGTGSSPLHF
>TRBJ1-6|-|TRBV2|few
TGTGCCAGCAGTGAAGCCCCCCAGGGCTATAATTCACCCCTCCACTTT
CASSEAPQGYNSPLHF
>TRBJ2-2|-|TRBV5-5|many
TGTGCCAGCAGCTTGGGATCAGGGTGGAACACCGGGGAGCTGTTTTTT
CASSLGSGWNTGELFF
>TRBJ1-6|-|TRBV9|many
TGTGCCAGCAGCGTAGGGACTAATTCACCCCTCCACTTT
CASSVGTNSPLHF
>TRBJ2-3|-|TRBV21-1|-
TGTGCCGGCAGCAAAACTAGCGCGGGCACAGATACGCAGTATTTT
CAGSKTSAGTDTQYF